A single TCR beta chain is shown here with its context. This CDR3 comprises 15 residues. CDR1 is MNHNS, CDR2 SASEGT, per germline. J was trimmed by 3 bases and V by 0 bases; bases with no gene match: 3. The authors split each subset's genomic DNA evenly across several immunoSEQ plates. Sequenced by immunoSEQ multiplex PCR; TCRdb stores in-frame clones only, minus some. The data show over a million clones, with 95% to 97% seen just once and about 1% held by the top ten. It was into CD45RA+ naive and CD45RA-negative memory subsets that the CD4+ cells were split. This sample was included in a study of shared clonotypes between healthy human individuals.

The genes are TRBV6-1 and TRBJ2-7, with 9 bases lining up with TRBD1. Specimen: naive CD4+ T cells sorted from blood. Documented subset: CD45RA+ positively selected. The clonotype originates from a man in his thirties or forties in good health. The CDR3 reads CASSEARQGVYEQYF. The CDR3 nucleotides read TGTGCCAGCAGTGAAGCCCGACAGGGGGTCTACGAGCAGTACTTC.